One and the same sample provided the 17 T cell receptor beta chains below, sequenced in a study of control samples from healthy donors and cancer patients. The repertoire was sequenced with immunoSEQ multiplex PCR; TCRdb's copy has only in-frame clones and lacks some. The table records about 180,000 clones, nearly 90% of them present only once. Sequenced: blood. The receptors here all came from a woman between 50 and 59 years old in good health.

The chain joins TRBV6-6 to TRBJ1-5; 8 bases are shared with TRBD1. There are 15 residues in the CDR3. V gave up 2 bases and J gave up 2 bases; unmatched junction bases: 2. Germline V CDR1 and CDR2: MNHNY, SVGAGI (reference sequence). CDR3 in DNA: TGTGCCAGCAGTTACGTGACAGGGGGCAATCAGCCCCAGCATTTT. Protein product: CASSYVTGGNQPQHF.

The rearrangement joins TRBV9 to TRBJ1-3; D is possibly TRBD1 (6 bases). The CDR3 totals 14 residues. Per germline, CDR1 SGDLS and CDR2 YYNGEE. V lost 7 bases and J lost 4, with 15 bases in between. This chain's CDR3 is CASRTGSHGNTIYF. CDR3 DNA: TGTGCCAGCCGAACAGGGTCCCACGGAAACACCATATATTTT.

This clone was observed once. The rearrangement uses TRBV6-5 and TRBJ2-5; 7 nucleotides line up with TRBD1. V lost 7 bases, J lost 4 bases, and 12 bases stayed unmatched. CDR3 length: 15 residues. Germline CDR1 MNHEY, CDR2 SVGAGI. In DNA, the CDR3 is TGTGCCAGCATATTACCCGGGACAGCCAGAGAGACCCAGTACTTC. As protein: CASILPGTARETQYF.

V is TRBV12-3 or TRBV12-4 and J is TRBJ1-1, with 7 bases identical to TRBD1. The CDR3 contains 13 residues. V lost 3 bases and J lost 5; bases outside the gene matches: 3. CDR3 residues: CASSLTGRTEAFF. In DNA form, the CDR3 reads TGTGCCAGCAGTTTGACAGGGCGAACTGAAGCTTTCTTT.

This clone turned up a few times. This chain connects TRBV6-5 to TRBJ2-2, with 13 bases matching TRBD2. The CDR3 covers 15 residues. CDR1 is MNHEY, CDR2 SVGAGI, per germline. V lost 5 bases, J lost 7 bases, and 4 bases stayed unmatched. Written as DNA, the CDR3 is TGTGCCAGCAGTCTTGGACTAGCGGGAGTCGGGGAGCTGTTTTTT. Protein sequence: CASSLGLAGVGELFF.

The chain employs TRBV19 and TRBJ1-1; D uncertain. Trimming shortened V by 5 bases and J by 0 bases, and 10 bases separated the two germline ends. CDR3 length equals 14 residues. CDR1 is LNHDA, CDR2 SQIVND, per germline (reference sequence). The CDR3 sequence is CASSPQILNTEAFF. DNA for the CDR3: TGTGCCAGTAGTCCCCAGATATTGAACACTGAAGCTTTCTTT.

CDR3 in amino acids: CASSLRGEAFF. The CDR3 bases are TGTGCCAGCAGCTTACGGGGTGAAGCTTTCTTT. The chain carries TRBV7-2 and TRBJ1-1; D remains ambiguous. V was pared by 2 bases and J by 7 bases, with 5 bases between. Germline-derived CDR1 and CDR2 are SGHTA and FQGNSA. The CDR3 consists of 11 residues.

The chain couples TRBV9 to TRBJ2-1, with 7 positions matching TRBD2. Germline assignment: CDR1 SGDLS and CDR2 YYNGEE. There are 15 residues in the CDR3. The ends lost 4 bases at V and 3 bases at J; junction bases unmatched: 7. CDR3 protein: CASSPEGGIYNEQFF. In nucleotides, the CDR3 is TGTGCCAGCAGCCCGGAGGGAGGGATCTACAATGAGCAGTTCTTC.

This rearrangement joins TRBV28 to TRBJ1-1, with D unresolved. The germline gives CDR1 MDHEN, CDR2 SYDVKM. The CDR3 has 17 amino acids. V lost 5 bases, J lost 1 base, and 20 bases lay in between. The CDR3 is CASSAPGRATANTEAFF. CDR3 DNA sequence: TGTGCCAGCAGTGCCCCCGGACGGGCTACAGCGAACACTGAAGCTTTCTTT. Combining the CDR3 with reference TRBV28 and TRBJ1-1 gives the whole variable domain DVKVTQSSRYLVKRTGEKVFLECVQDMDHENMFWYRQDPGLGLRLIYFSYDVKMKEKGDIPEGYSVSREKKERFSLILESASTNQTSMYLCASSAPGRATANTEAFFGQGTRLTVV.

This chain links TRBV6-4 with TRBJ1-5; D unclear. V was clipped by 2 bases and J by 6 bases, with 5 bases between them. Germline V CDR1 and CDR2: MRHNA, SNTAGT. This CDR3 is 12 amino acids long. For the CDR3, the DNA is TGTGCCAGCAGTGACCATGGTCAGCCCCAGCATTTT. As protein: CASSDHGQPQHF.

V is TRBV9 and J is TRBJ2-3; 8 bases align to TRBD2. This CDR3 has 17 residues. Germline loops: CDR1 SGDLS, CDR2 YYNGEE. After removal of 0 bases from V and 2 bases from J, the junction contained 8 bases not matched to a gene. The CDR3 nucleotides are TGTGCCAGCAGCGTAGCTACGGTAGCGGGATACACAGATACGCAGTATTTT. Encoded protein: CASSVATVAGYTDTQYF.

The J gene is TRBJ1-2, the V gene TRBV5-1; 11 positions agree with TRBD1. The germline V gene has CDR1 SGHRS and CDR2 YFSETQ. The CDR3 is 14 amino acids. The J segment lost 6 bases and the V segment lost 3 bases, leaving 4 bases of the junction unmatched. CDR3 region: CASSSGQGADGYTF. The CDR3 nucleotides read TGCGCCAGCAGCTCCGGACAGGGGGCAGATGGCTACACCTTC.

The chain carries TRBV7-3 and TRBJ2-3; maybe TRBD2 (5 bases). V was cut by 5 bases and J by 4 bases, with 19 bases left in between. The CDR3 consists of 16 residues. From germline, CDR1 is SGHTA and CDR2 FQGTGA. The CDR3 region is CASSLSTGMWSDTQYF. In nucleotides, the CDR3 is TGTGCCAGCAGCCTCTCGACGGGGATGTGGTCAGATACGCAGTATTTT.

V usage is TRBV11-2 and J usage is TRBJ1-5; D is unclear. The CDR3 spans 14 residues. Per the germline V gene, CDR1 is SGHAT and CDR2 is FQNNGV. With 5 bases removed from V and 11 bases from J, the gap between germline ends came to 19 bases. CDR3 bases: TGTGCCAGCAGCAAGACCAGCCTAACTCCTACCCAGCATTTT. Its translation: CASSKTSLTPTQHF.

V and J are TRBV10-3 and TRBJ2-5, with a tentative D call TRBD1 (6 bases). Trimming pared 6 bases from V and 3 bases from J, leaving 11 bases between. Germline assignment: CDR1 ENHRY and CDR2 SYGVKD. The CDR3 is 13 amino acids. In DNA form, the CDR3 reads TGTGCCATCAGCATTAACAGGGAAGAGACCCAGTACTTC. It specifies CAISINREETQYF.

The chain carries TRBV19 and TRBJ1-3, with D hard to call. V gave up 1 base and J gave up 5 bases, with 3 bases separating them. From germline, CDR1 is LNHDA and CDR2 SQIVND (reference sequence). The CDR3 is made up of 12 amino acids. CDR3: CASSIGRNTIYF. Written as DNA, the CDR3 is TGTGCCAGTAGTATAGGCCGAAACACCATATATTTT.

The J gene is TRBJ2-7, the V gene TRBV6-8; D possibly corresponds to TRBD2 (5 bases). The CDR3 has 16 amino acids. Germline V gene lookup returns CDR1 MNHGY and CDR2 SAAAGT. Deletions cut 0 bases from V and 6 bases from J, with 18 bases between. The CDR3 here is CASSYSVAPGMSEQYF. The CDR3 DNA follows: TGTGCCAGCAGTTACTCAGTGGCTCCGGGAATGTCCGAGCAGTACTTC.